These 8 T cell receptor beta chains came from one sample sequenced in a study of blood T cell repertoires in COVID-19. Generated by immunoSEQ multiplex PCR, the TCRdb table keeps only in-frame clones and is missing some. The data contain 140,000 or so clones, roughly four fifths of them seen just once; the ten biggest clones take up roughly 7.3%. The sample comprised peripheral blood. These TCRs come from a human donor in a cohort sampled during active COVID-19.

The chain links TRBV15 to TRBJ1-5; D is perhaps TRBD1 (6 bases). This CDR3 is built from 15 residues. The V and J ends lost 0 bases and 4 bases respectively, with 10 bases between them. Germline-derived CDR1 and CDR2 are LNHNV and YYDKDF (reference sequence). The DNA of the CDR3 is TGTGCCACCAGCAGAGATAACAGGGTGAATCAGCCCCAGCATTTT. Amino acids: CATSRDNRVNQPQHF. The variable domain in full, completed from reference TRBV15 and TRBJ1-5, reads DAMVIQNPRYQVTQFGKPVTLSCSQTLNHNVMYWYQQKSSQAPKLLFHYYDKDFNNEADTPDNFQSRRPNTSFCFLDIRSPGLGDTAMYLCATSRDNRVNQPQHFGDGTRLSIL.

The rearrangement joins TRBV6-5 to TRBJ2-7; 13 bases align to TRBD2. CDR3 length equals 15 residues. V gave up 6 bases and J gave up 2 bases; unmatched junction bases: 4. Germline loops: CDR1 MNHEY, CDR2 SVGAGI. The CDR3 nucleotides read TGTGCCAGCAGGCGGGGACTAGCGGGAACCTACGAGCAGTACTTC. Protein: CASRRGLAGTYEQYF.

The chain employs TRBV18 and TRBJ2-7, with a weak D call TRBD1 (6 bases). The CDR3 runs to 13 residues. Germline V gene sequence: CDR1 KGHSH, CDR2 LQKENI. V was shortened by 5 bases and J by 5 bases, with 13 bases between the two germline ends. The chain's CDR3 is CASSTNEGDEQYF. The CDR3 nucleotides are TGTGCCAGCTCAACAAACGAGGGGGACGAGCAGTACTTC.

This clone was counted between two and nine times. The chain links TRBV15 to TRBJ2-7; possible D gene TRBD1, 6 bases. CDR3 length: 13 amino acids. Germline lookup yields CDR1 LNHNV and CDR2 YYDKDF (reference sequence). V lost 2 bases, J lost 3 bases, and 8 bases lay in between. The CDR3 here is CATSRQGLYEQYF. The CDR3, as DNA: TGTGCCACCAGCAGACAGGGGCTCTACGAGCAGTACTTC. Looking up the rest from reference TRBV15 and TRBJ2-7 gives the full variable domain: DAMVIQNPRYQVTQFGKPVTLSCSQTLNHNVMYWYQQKSSQAPKLLFHYYDKDFNNEADTPDNFQSRRPNTSFCFLDIRSPGLGDTAMYLCATSRQGLYEQYFGPGTRLTVT.

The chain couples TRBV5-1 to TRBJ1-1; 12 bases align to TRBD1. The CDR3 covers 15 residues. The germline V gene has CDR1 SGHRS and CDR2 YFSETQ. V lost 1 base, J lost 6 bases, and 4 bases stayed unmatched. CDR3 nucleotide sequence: TGCGCCAGCAGCTTGCTGGGACAGGGGGCGGCTGAAGCTTTCTTT. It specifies CASSLLGQGAAEAFF.

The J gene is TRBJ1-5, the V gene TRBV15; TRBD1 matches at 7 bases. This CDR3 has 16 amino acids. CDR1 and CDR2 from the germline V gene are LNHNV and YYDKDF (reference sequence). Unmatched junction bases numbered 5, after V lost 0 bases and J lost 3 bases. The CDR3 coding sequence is TGTGCCACCAGCAGAGACCGACAGGGATCCAATCAGCCCCAGCATTTT. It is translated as CATSRDRQGSNQPQHF.

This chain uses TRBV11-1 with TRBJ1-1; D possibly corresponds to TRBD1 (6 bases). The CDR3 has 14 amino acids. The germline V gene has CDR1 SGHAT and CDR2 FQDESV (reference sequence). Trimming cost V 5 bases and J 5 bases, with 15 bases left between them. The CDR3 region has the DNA TGTGCCAGCAGCGTACAGGGCGTCGGTACTGAAGCTTTCTTT. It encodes CASSVQGVGTEAFF.

CDR3 DNA: TGTGCCAGCAGCGTTCAGACAGGGGGTGGGGCCAACGTCCTGACTTTC. Residues: CASSVQTGGGANVLTF. The chain employs TRBV3-1 (or the pseudogene TRBV3-2) and TRBJ2-6, with 9 bases matching TRBD1. CDR1 is LGHDT and CDR2 is YNNKEL in the germline V gene (reference sequence). V shed 5 bases and J 3 bases; nucleotides not matched to a gene: 5. The CDR3 totals 16 residues.